The 25 T cell receptor beta chains listed next were all sequenced from one sample in a study of blood T cell repertoires in COVID-19. Sequenced by immunoSEQ multiplex PCR; TCRdb stores in-frame clones only, minus some. The profile shows roughly 380,000 clones, approximately 84% of them singletons. Sequencing input: PBMCs or T cells enriched from blood (not recorded which). Every receptor here comes from a woman aged 30 to 39 who had recovered from COVID-19.

V gene TRBV25-1 combines with J gene TRBJ2-2; D is unresolved. The CDR3 spans 13 residues. Germline loops: CDR1 MGHDK, CDR2 SYGVNS. Trimming pared 5 bases from V and 1 base from J, leaving 5 bases between. Written as DNA, the CDR3 is TGTGCCAGCAGTCCACAGAACACCGGGGAGCTGTTTTTT. Protein product: CASSPQNTGELFF.

V usage is TRBV7-9 and J usage is TRBJ2-1, with 9 bases lining up with TRBD1. Per germline, CDR1 SEHNR and CDR2 FQNEAQ (reference sequence). This CDR3 contains 15 residues. V trimming: 5 bases; J trimming: 7 bases; junction bases outside the gene matches: 9. CDR3 coding DNA: TGTGCCAGCAGCCACCGCGGACAGGGGAGAAATGAGCAGTTCTTC. It encodes CASSHRGQGRNEQFF.

V gene TRBV3-1 (or the pseudogene TRBV3-2) combines with J gene TRBJ1-1; D is ambiguous. The CDR3 runs to 14 residues. The germline CDR1 and CDR2 sequences are LGHDT and YNNKEL (reference sequence). Trimming removed 0 bases at V and 8 bases at J, with 13 bases between. For the CDR3, the DNA is TGTGCCAGCAGCCAAGAAGGGAGGTCCATCGAAGCTTTCTTT. As protein: CASSQEGRSIEAFF.

Only a few counts were recorded for this clone. This chain uses TRBV7-6 with TRBJ1-5; 7 bases line up with TRBD1. From germline, CDR1 is SGHVS and CDR2 FNYEAQ. The CDR3 consists of 14 residues. The ends lost 5 bases at V and 3 bases at J; junction bases unmatched: 4. The CDR3, as DNA: TGTGCCAGCAGCCCGACAGGGACCAATCAGCCCCAGCATTTT. Translation: CASSPTGTNQPQHF.

The chain uses TRBV6-5 and TRBJ1-6, with 10 bases matching TRBD1. CDR3 length equals 14 residues. J was trimmed by 7 bases and V by 7 bases; bases with no gene match: 4. CDR1 MNHEY and CDR2 SVGAGI come from the germline V gene. The DNA of the CDR3 is TGTGCCAGCACTTGGGGACAGGGGAATTCACCCCTCCACTTT. This encodes CASTWGQGNSPLHF.

V is TRBV6-4 and J is TRBJ1-6; the match to TRBD1 covers 11 bases. Germline loops: CDR1 MRHNA, CDR2 SNTAGT. V shed 6 bases and J 7 bases; nucleotides not matched to a gene: 8. The CDR3 runs to 16 residues. In DNA, the CDR3 is TGTGCCAGCAGAGAAGGGACAGGGGGTAAAAATTCACCCCTCCACTTT. It yields the protein CASREGTGGKNSPLHF.

The V call is TRBV7-2, the J call TRBJ2-7, with D maybe TRBD1 (5 bases). CDR1 and CDR2 (germline): SGHTA, FQGNSA. This CDR3 comprises 14 residues. V was clipped by 5 bases and J by 0 bases, with 11 bases between them. The CDR3 protein is CASSLDSSSYEQYF. For the CDR3, the DNA is TGTGCCAGCAGCCTAGACAGTTCCTCCTACGAGCAGTACTTC.

This chain uses TRBV7-9 with TRBJ2-1; 9 nucleotides agree with TRBD1. Germline V gives CDR1 SEHNR, CDR2 FQNEAQ (reference sequence). J gave up 0 bases and V 5 bases, and 2 bases lay outside the gene matches. This CDR3 has 15 amino acids. The CDR3 region has the DNA TGTGCCAGCAGCCCGGACAGGGGCTCCTACAATGAGCAGTTCTTC. Translating gives CASSPDRGSYNEQFF.

The chain employs TRBV14 and TRBJ2-7; 11 nucleotides match TRBD2. The V and J ends lost 0 bases and 4 bases, in that order; junction bases with no gene match: 5. The CDR3 is made up of 16 amino acids. Germline V CDR1 and CDR2: SGHDN, FVKESK. The CDR3 spells CASSQDRLAGLYEQYF. DNA of the CDR3: TGTGCCAGCAGCCAAGATAGACTAGCGGGACTTTACGAGCAGTACTTC.

The chain links TRBV7-9 to TRBJ2-2, with D possibly matching TRBD1 (6 bases). The CDR3 loop spans 13 amino acids. Germline assignment: CDR1 SEHNR and CDR2 FQNEAQ (reference sequence). The V end was cut by 7 bases, the J end by 6 bases, with 12 bases between. The CDR3 is CASIAGVPGELFF. CDR3 in DNA: TGTGCCAGCATCGCAGGGGTTCCCGGGGAGCTGTTTTTT.

The genes are TRBV9 and TRBJ1-2; 7 bases align to TRBD1. Germline V lookup: CDR1 SGDLS, CDR2 YYNGEE. This CDR3 has 12 amino acids. The J segment lost 6 bases and the V segment lost 3 bases, leaving 2 bases of the junction unmatched. CDR3 sequence: CASSDQGDGYTF. The DNA of the CDR3 is TGTGCCAGCAGCGACCAGGGGGATGGCTACACCTTC.

This clone was counted between two and nine times. The V gene is TRBV18, the J gene TRBJ1-6; possibly TRBD1 for D (5 bases). Germline V CDR1 and CDR2: KGHSH, LQKENI. CDR3 length: 15 residues. V was clipped by 2 bases and J by 8 bases, with 13 bases between them. The CDR3 coding sequence is TGTGCCAGCTCACCAACCGGGTCCAGGGATTCACCCCTCCACTTT. Its protein product is CASSPTGSRDSPLHF. The whole variable domain, remainder taken from reference TRBV18 and TRBJ1-6, is NAGVMQNPRHLVRRRGQEARLRCSPMKGHSHVYWYRQLPEEGLKFMVYLQKENIIDESGMPKERFSAEFPKEGPSILRIQQVVRGDSAAYFCASSPTGSRDSPLHFGNGTRLTVT.

This clone has just one count. The chain links TRBV2 to TRBJ2-6; TRBD2 might be the D (5 bases). Trimming cost V 7 bases and J 2 bases, with 15 bases left between them. CDR3 size: 16 residues. The germline gives CDR1 SNHLY, CDR2 FYNNEI. The CDR3 DNA reads TGTGCCAGCACTACACTAACGGGGACTGGGGCCAACGTCCTGACTTTC. Protein product: CASTTLTGTGANVLTF.

The table lists this clone with a few counts. This sequence joins TRBV2 and TRBJ1-2; D is perhaps TRBD1 (6 bases). Germline V gene lookup returns CDR1 SNHLY and CDR2 FYNNEI. V was cut by 4 bases and J by 7 bases, with 13 bases left in between. CDR3 length: 13 residues. Here the CDR3 reads CASSVQGIGGYTF. The CDR3 nucleotides read TGTGCCAGCAGTGTTCAGGGGATCGGTGGCTACACCTTC.

The CDR3 DNA reads TGTGCCAGCACCTCTACAGCGGGAGGCACAGATACGCAGTATTTT. Translated, it gives CASTSTAGGTDTQYF. The chain uses TRBV7-9 and TRBJ2-3; 8 bases line up with TRBD2. CDR3 size: 15 residues. V lost 7 bases and J lost 1; bases outside the gene matches: 7. Per germline, CDR1 SEHNR and CDR2 FQNEAQ (reference sequence).

This chain connects TRBV7-9 to TRBJ1-1, with D hard to call. Germline CDR1 reads SEHNR; CDR2 reads FQNEAQ (reference sequence). There are 15 residues in the CDR3. V lost 5 bases and J lost 0, with 13 bases in between. The CDR3 is CASSPMAGLNTEAFF. The CDR3 DNA reads as TGTGCCAGCAGCCCTATGGCAGGTTTGAACACTGAAGCTTTCTTT.

The rearrangement links TRBV19 to TRBJ2-1; D may be TRBD1 (5 bases). CDR3 length: 17 residues. The V gene's germline CDR1 is LNHDA and CDR2 SQIVND (reference sequence). V shed 3 bases and J shed 4 bases, with 19 bases lying between them. The CDR3 DNA is TGTGCCAGTAGTATCTCTGCTGGGGCGGTACTATACAATGAGCAGTTCTTC. It is translated as CASSISAGAVLYNEQFF.

This clone appeared many times. V gene TRBV5-1 combines with J gene TRBJ2-2; 7 nucleotides match TRBD1. Per the germline V gene, CDR1 is SGHRS and CDR2 is YFSETQ. The CDR3 loop spans 14 amino acids. V dropped 4 bases and J dropped 3; count of bases not matched to a gene: 3. CDR3: CASSDTGDTGELFF. The CDR3 nucleotides are TGCGCCAGCAGCGATACAGGGGACACCGGGGAGCTGTTTTTT.

The genes are TRBV5-1 and TRBJ1-1; 8 bases are a match to TRBD1. The CDR3 contains 15 residues. Germline CDR1 is SGHRS and CDR2 is YFSETQ. Germline trimming cut 0 bases from V and 4 bases from J; bases unmatched to any gene: 5. CDR3 sequence reads: CASSLGQGAITEAFF. CDR3 DNA: TGCGCCAGCAGCTTGGGGCAGGGGGCGATCACTGAAGCTTTCTTT. Drawing the rest from reference TRBV5-1 and TRBJ1-1, the complete variable domain is KAGVTQTPRYLIKTRGQQVTLSCSPISGHRSVSWYQQTPGQGLQFLFEYFSETQRNKGNFPGRFSGRQFSNSRSEMNVSTLELGDSALYLCASSLGQGAITEAFFGQGTRLTVV.

The chain carries TRBV28 and TRBJ1-2; TRBD1 matches 7 bases. V lost 6 bases, J lost 3 bases, and 7 bases stayed unmatched. Germline V lookup: CDR1 MDHEN, CDR2 SYDVKM. The CDR3 runs 14 residues. CDR3 residues: CASRQGGEDYGYTF. The CDR3 DNA follows: TGTGCCAGCAGGCAGGGGGGTGAGGACTATGGCTACACCTTC.

The chain couples TRBV5-1 to TRBJ1-2; 8 bases map to TRBD1. V trimming: 5 bases; J trimming: 8 bases; junction bases outside the gene matches: 8. This CDR3 is built from 13 residues. The V gene's germline CDR1 is SGHRS and CDR2 YFSETQ. The CDR3 DNA sequence: TGCGCCAGCAGTCAGGACAGGGCTGTCGGCTACACCTTC. It translates to CASSQDRAVGYTF.

This clone has a single count. The chain links TRBV6-5 to TRBJ1-2; a possible D gene is TRBD1 (6 bases). Germline-derived CDR1 and CDR2 are MNHEY and SVGAGI. The CDR3 extends over 13 amino acids. Trimming shortened V by 6 bases and J by 5 bases, and 13 bases separated the two germline ends. CDR3 DNA sequence: TGTGCCAGCAGAACAGGGACCGATTATGGCTACACCTTC. Residues: CASRTGTDYGYTF.

V usage is TRBV15 and J usage is TRBJ2-1; the match to TRBD2 covers 9 bases. The V and J ends lost 0 bases and 9 bases, in that order; junction bases with no gene match: 9. The CDR3 is made up of 16 amino acids. Germline V gene lookup returns CDR1 LNHNV and CDR2 YYDKDF (reference sequence). Here the CDR3 reads CATSRESVAGDGEQFF. The CDR3 DNA reads as TGTGCCACCAGCAGAGAATCGGTAGCGGGGGACGGTGAGCAGTTCTTC.

This clone was recorded only once. V gene TRBV2 combines with J gene TRBJ2-3; TRBD2 aligns across 14 bases. Trimming removed 6 bases from V and 4 bases from J; junction bases left unmatched: 6. The CDR3 contains 16 residues. CDR1 and CDR2 from the germline V gene are SNHLY and FYNNEI. The CDR3 DNA sequence: TGTGCCAGCAGAAGACTAGCGGGGGGGCAATCAGATACGCAGTATTTT. Its protein is CASRRLAGGQSDTQYF.

The chain is built from TRBV14 and TRBJ1-3; possibly TRBD1 for D (5 bases). With 1 base removed from V and 4 bases from J, the gap between germline ends came to 11 bases. Germline-derived CDR1 and CDR2 are SGHDN and FVKESK. The CDR3 length is 15 residues. CDR3 coding DNA: TGTGCCAGCAGCCAAGTTGGGGCGAGCGGAAACACCATATATTTT. Translation gives CASSQVGASGNTIYF.